A single sample gave rise to the 30 T cell receptor beta chains below, sequenced in a study of OX40 agonist ivuxolimab in advanced cancers. The repertoire was sequenced with immunoSEQ multiplex PCR; TCRdb's copy has only in-frame clones and lacks some. The profile shows roughly 67,000 clones, about 89% of them singletons. This material consisted of CD4+ or CD8+ T cells sorted from blood, taken in a trial of the OX40 agonist ivuxolimab. The receptors stem from an adult with an advanced solid tumor such as melanoma, head and neck, liver or kidney cancer.

This chain connects TRBV5-4 to TRBJ2-5; 7 positions agree with TRBD2. The V gene's germline CDR1 is SGHNT and CDR2 YYREEE (reference sequence). Germline trimming cut 3 bases from V and 4 bases from J; bases unmatched to any gene: 6. The CDR3 runs 14 residues. In nucleotides, the CDR3 is TGTGCCAGCAGCTCATTACTAGCGACAGAGACCCAGTACTTC. Translated, it gives CASSSLLATETQYF.

The chain couples TRBV27 to TRBJ1-6; no reliable D call. Trimming took 2 bases from V and 0 from J, leaving 8 bases between them. Germline loops: CDR1 MNHEY, CDR2 SMNVEV (reference sequence). The length of the CDR3 is 16 residues. The CDR3 reads CASSLAQSSYNSPLHF. The CDR3 DNA reads as TGTGCCAGCAGTTTAGCACAAAGCTCCTATAATTCACCCCTCCACTTT.

V and J are TRBV28 and TRBJ1-1; D possibly corresponds to TRBD1 (5 bases). Trimming stripped 8 bases from V and 6 bases from J, with 16 bases between. The CDR3 has 13 residues. Germline V lookup: CDR1 MDHEN, CDR2 SYDVKM. The CDR3 coding sequence is TGTGCCAGCGGGGGAACACAGAGGGCTGAAGCTTTCTTT. It is translated as CASGGTQRAEAFF.

V gene TRBV18 combines with J gene TRBJ1-1; 7 bases fit TRBD1. J lost 5 bases, V lost 5 bases, and 11 bases had no gene match. The germline V gene encodes CDR1 KGHSH and CDR2 LQKENI. The CDR3 loop spans 15 amino acids. The chain's CDR3 is CASSSGRDSVTEAFF. CDR3 nucleotides: TGTGCCAGCTCATCCGGTAGGGACAGTGTTACTGAAGCTTTCTTT. The full variable domain, in which reference TRBV18 and TRBJ1-1 provide the parts outside the CDR3, is NAGVMQNPRHLVRRRGQEARLRCSPMKGHSHVYWYRQLPEEGLKFMVYLQKENIIDESGMPKERFSAEFPKEGPSILRIQQVVRGDSAAYFCASSSGRDSVTEAFFGQGTRLTVV.

This rearrangement joins TRBV18 to TRBJ1-1, with D unresolved. Looked up from germline, CDR1 is KGHSH and CDR2 is LQKENI. This CDR3 is built from 15 residues. Trimming cost V 3 bases and J 5 bases, with 16 bases left between them. The DNA of the CDR3 is TGTGCCAGCTCACCCCGAGGCGGGTGGCAGACTGAAGCTTTCTTT. The encoded protein is CASSPRGGWQTEAFF.

This clone appeared a single time. The chain recombines TRBV7-2 with TRBJ1-2, with a tentative D call TRBD1 (6 bases). Trimming removed 5 bases from V and 5 bases from J, with 21 bases in between. The CDR3 has 16 residues. CDR1 and CDR2 (germline): SGHTA, FQGNSA. The CDR3 DNA reads TGTGCCAGCAGCCGGGAGGGCCGGGGGCTGGGGTATGGCTACACCTTC. Its translation is CASSREGRGLGYGYTF.

CDR3 loop: CASSLRGRGANVLTF. Here the CDR3 DNA reads TGTGCCAGCAGCCTAAGGGGGCGTGGGGCCAACGTCCTGACTTTC. The chain couples TRBV11-2 to TRBJ2-6; 7 bases align to TRBD1. The CDR3 spans 15 residues. Germline V lookup: CDR1 SGHAT, CDR2 FQNNGV. V lost 5 bases, J lost 3 bases, and 4 bases stayed unmatched.

This chain links TRBV19 with TRBJ2-3; no definite D call. The CDR3 is 15 residues long. CDR1 is LNHDA, CDR2 SQIVND, per germline (reference sequence). V was cut by 6 bases and J by 0 bases, with 13 bases left in between. CDR3 in DNA: TGTGCCAGTAGCACGGGTGGCGCAAGCACAGATACGCAGTATTTT. It yields the protein CASSTGGASTDTQYF.

The gene calls are TRBV28 and TRBJ2-1, with D hard to call. Trimming pared 2 bases from V and 4 bases from J, leaving 9 bases between. Germline V gives CDR1 MDHEN, CDR2 SYDVKM. This CDR3 comprises 14 residues. This CDR3 is CASSLADSYNEQFF. DNA of the CDR3: TGTGCCAGCAGTTTAGCGGATTCTTACAATGAGCAGTTCTTC.

The rearrangement uses TRBV19 and TRBJ1-2, with TRBD1 identical over 8 bases. This CDR3 has 16 residues. The junction had 11 bases not matched to a gene; V was cut back by 8 bases and J by 0 bases. Germline loops: CDR1 LNHDA, CDR2 SQIVND (reference sequence). The DNA of the CDR3 is TGTGCCAGTGTAAAGCCGGGACAGGCTGCTAACTATGGCTACACCTTC. It codes for CASVKPGQAANYGYTF.

The V call is TRBV19, the J call TRBJ1-5; TRBD1 might be the D (5 bases). This CDR3 contains 13 residues. Germline V gene lookup returns CDR1 LNHDA and CDR2 SQIVND (reference sequence). Trimming took 7 bases from V and 4 from J, leaving 11 bases between them. CDR3 nucleotides: TGTGCCAGTACCGGGGACGGAAATCAGCCCCAGCATTTT. Protein sequence: CASTGDGNQPQHF.

This chain links TRBV11-2 with TRBJ1-2, with D maybe TRBD1 (5 bases). Trimming took 0 bases from V and 4 from J, leaving 12 bases between them. CDR3 length: 15 residues. Per the germline V gene, CDR1 is SGHAT and CDR2 is FQNNGV. CDR3: CASSLEPGAAYGYTF. CDR3 DNA: TGTGCCAGCAGCTTAGAGCCCGGGGCGGCCTATGGCTACACCTTC.

This clone is a singleton in its sample. The rearrangement joins TRBV19 to TRBJ1-3; 9 bases agree with TRBD1. Unmatched junction bases numbered 2, after V lost 3 bases and J lost 2 bases. The V gene's germline CDR1 is LNHDA and CDR2 SQIVND (reference sequence). This CDR3 contains 15 residues. The CDR3 DNA follows: TGTGCCAGTAGTATGGACAGGGGAACTGGAAACACCATATATTTT. This codes for CASSMDRGTGNTIYF.

The chain uses TRBV30 and TRBJ1-1; perhaps TRBD1 as D (5 bases). The V gene lost 3 bases and the J gene lost 0 bases, with 17 bases spanning the gap. CDR1 is GTSNPN, CDR2 SVGIG, per germline (reference sequence). The CDR3 sequence is 16 residues long. The CDR3 region is CAWSSASHRLNTEAFF. CDR3 nucleotides: TGTGCCTGGAGCTCAGCAAGCCACAGGCTGAACACTGAAGCTTTCTTT.

The chain links TRBV5-8 to TRBJ2-1; 13 nucleotides line up with TRBD2. Germline assignment: CDR1 SGHTS and CDR2 YDEGEE. This CDR3 spans 16 amino acids. V was pared by 3 bases and J by 6 bases, with 6 bases of the junction left unmatched. The CDR3 bases are TGTGCCAGCAGCTCCGCGGGACTAGCGGGATCCAATGAGCAGTTCTTC. Translated, it gives CASSSAGLAGSNEQFF.

V usage is TRBV19 and J usage is TRBJ1-3; TRBD1 is a possible D gene (6 bases). Germline CDR1 and CDR2: LNHDA and SQIVND (reference sequence). The CDR3 loop spans 14 amino acids. Trimming removed 9 bases at V and 4 bases at J, with 16 bases between. The CDR3 DNA reads TGTGCCAGCAAATCCAGGGGTGGCGGAAACACCATATATTTT. Its protein is CASKSRGGGNTIYF. Based on the CDR3 plus reference TRBV19 and TRBJ1-3, the full variable domain is DGGITQSPKYLFRKEGQNVTLSCEQNLNHDAMYWYRQDPGQGLRLIYYSQIVNDFQKGDIAEGYSVSREKKESFPLTVTSAQKNPTAFYLCASKSRGGGNTIYFGEGSWLTVV.

The gene calls are TRBV5-1 and TRBJ1-2, with no clear D. V lost 0 bases and J 1 base, leaving 7 bases between the germline ends. Germline-derived CDR1 and CDR2 are SGHRS and YFSETQ. This CDR3 has 14 residues. In DNA, the CDR3 is TGCGCCAGCAGCTTGGGAACTCTTAACTATGGCTACACCTTC. Amino acids: CASSLGTLNYGYTF.

This clone was observed a single time. The rearrangement links TRBV10-1 to TRBJ2-7, with 10 nucleotides matching TRBD1. The CDR3 consists of 13 residues. Germline V gene sequence: CDR1 WNHNN, CDR2 SYGVQD (reference sequence). Losses at the gene ends were 5 bases for V and 5 bases for J; bases not matched to a gene: 3. The CDR3 is CASSRDRGNEQYF. As DNA, the CDR3 is TGCGCCAGCAGTAGGGACAGGGGTAACGAGCAGTACTTC.

In DNA, the CDR3 is TGCGCCAGCAGTGAGGCCCGGAGGAACACTGAAGCTTTCTTT. This gives the protein CASSEARRNTEAFF. The rearrangement joins TRBV10-2 to TRBJ1-1, with D hard to call. The CDR3 runs 14 residues. V lost 2 bases, J lost 1 base, and 8 bases lay in between. Per the germline V gene, CDR1 is WSHSY and CDR2 is SAAADI.

The chain has TRBV29-1 and TRBJ1-1; maybe TRBD1 (6 bases). V gave up 8 bases and J gave up 1 base, with 11 bases separating them. CDR3 length: 12 residues. Germline V gene data show CDR1 as SQVTM and CDR2 as ANQGSEA. The CDR3 DNA sequence: TGCAGCTCAAAAGGGGGGAACACTGAAGCTTTCTTT. Translating gives CSSKGGNTEAFF.

This clone occurred once. The V call is TRBV28, the J call TRBJ1-2; no definite D call. CDR3 length: 13 amino acids. V lost 3 bases, J lost 4 bases, and 9 bases lay in between. Germline CDR1 MDHEN, CDR2 SYDVKM. This CDR3 reads CASSLRDSYGYTF. In DNA form, the CDR3 reads TGTGCCAGCAGTTTGAGGGATTCCTATGGCTACACCTTC.

The rearrangement joins TRBV9 to TRBJ2-1, with 7 nucleotides matching TRBD1. The V gene's germline CDR1 is SGDLS and CDR2 YYNGEE. The junction had 16 bases not matched to a gene; V was cut back by 5 bases and J by 14 bases. This CDR3 contains 14 residues. For the CDR3, the DNA is TGTGCCAGCAGTCTCGGACAGGTTGGTAGGAGTAAGTTCTTC. It yields the protein CASSLGQVGRSKFF.

The V and J genes are TRBV2 and TRBJ1-5; 7 bases are shared with TRBD1. CDR3 length equals 14 residues. Per the germline V gene, CDR1 is SNHLY and CDR2 is FYNNEI. With 8 bases clipped from V and 3 bases from J, the junction kept 7 bases outside the gene matches. This chain's CDR3 is CASAGTANNQPQHF. CDR3 in DNA: TGTGCCAGCGCAGGGACAGCAAACAATCAGCCCCAGCATTTT.

DNA for the CDR3: TGTGCCAGCAGCCCTGTTTTATCGAACACCGGGGAGCTGTTTTTT. The encoded protein is CASSPVLSNTGELFF. The genes are TRBV9 and TRBJ2-2; D is ambiguous. CDR3 length: 15 amino acids. Germline loops: CDR1 SGDLS, CDR2 YYNGEE. Trimming took off 4 bases at V and 0 bases at J, with 10 bases between the two ends.

The genes are TRBV6-1 and TRBJ1-1; 7 bases fit TRBD1. The germline CDR1 and CDR2 sequences are MNHNS and SASEGT. This CDR3 comprises 14 residues. J gave up 1 base and V 5 bases, and 4 bases lay outside the gene matches. The chain's CDR3 is CASSSTGTNTEAFF. The CDR3 DNA reads as TGTGCCAGCAGTTCGACAGGGACGAACACTGAAGCTTTCTTT.

J is TRBJ2-7 and V is TRBV30, with 7 bases lining up with TRBD2. The CDR3 contains 14 residues. Germline CDR1 and CDR2: GTSNPN and SVGIG (reference sequence). The trim removed 1 base at V and 4 bases at J, leaving 7 bases unmatched. CDR3 in DNA: TGTGCCTGGAGTGAGTCTAGCGGTAGATACGAGCAGTACTTC. Its translation: CAWSESSGRYEQYF.

The chain employs TRBV19 and TRBJ2-2; TRBD1 aligns across 7 bases. The V segment lost 3 bases and the J segment 0 bases; nucleotides outside the gene matches: 10. Germline CDR1 and CDR2: LNHDA and SQIVND (reference sequence). CDR3 size: 18 residues. In DNA, the CDR3 is TGTGCCAGTAGTATGGGACAGACAAAAATATCGAACACCGGGGAGCTGTTTTTT. This codes for CASSMGQTKISNTGELFF.

V gene TRBV6-6 combines with J gene TRBJ1-4; 8 bases map to TRBD1. CDR1 is MNHNY, CDR2 SVGAGI, per germline (reference sequence). CDR3 size: 16 residues. V lost 0 bases and J lost 8; bases outside the gene matches: 8. The CDR3 DNA is TGTGCCAGCAGTTACTCAGGACAGGGAACAAGGGAAAAACTGTTTTTT. Its translation: CASSYSGQGTREKLFF.

The rearrangement joins TRBV6-1 to TRBJ2-7; tentative D call: TRBD1 (5 bases). This CDR3 contains 17 residues. Germline V gene sequence: CDR1 MNHNS, CDR2 SASEGT. Trimming left V 2 bases short and J 2 bases short, with 19 bases between. This CDR3 is CASSESGAGHQTYEQYF. The CDR3, as DNA: TGTGCCAGCAGTGAATCGGGTGCAGGACACCAGACCTACGAGCAGTACTTC.

Written as DNA, the CDR3 is TGCGCCAGCCTCTGGGGTTCCTCCTACGAGCAGTACTTC. This encodes CASLWGSSYEQYF. J is TRBJ2-7 and V is TRBV10-1; D gene uncertain. CDR1 WNHNN and CDR2 SYGVQD come from the germline V gene (reference sequence). This CDR3 has 13 amino acids. With 8 bases removed from V and 0 bases from J, the gap between germline ends came to 11 bases.